The 12 T cell receptor beta chains below come from one sample, sequenced in a study of blood T cell repertoires in COVID-19. Method: immunoSEQ multiplex PCR; TCRdb's copy keeps in-frame clones and lacks some. Among 130,000 to 150,000 clones listed, 85% to 90% were seen once. The sequenced sample consisted of peripheral blood. The origin of the receptors is a man younger than 35 with COVID-19, enrolled during active disease.

The genes are TRBV10-3 and TRBJ2-1; 7 nucleotides align to TRBD2. This CDR3 has 14 amino acids. The ends lost 3 bases at V and 5 bases at J; junction bases unmatched: 4. Germline assignment: CDR1 ENHRY and CDR2 SYGVKD. The CDR3 nucleotides are TGTGCCATCAGTGACCCGGGACTAAACAATGAGCAGTTCTTC. Its protein is CAISDPGLNNEQFF.

This clone was observed once. J is TRBJ1-1 and V is TRBV11-2; 11 nucleotides match TRBD1. J was trimmed by 3 bases and V by 5 bases; bases with no gene match: 17. The CDR3 covers 19 residues. Germline lookup yields CDR1 SGHAT and CDR2 FQNNGV. The CDR3 DNA follows: TGTGCCAGCAGCCGCATACCCGGACAGGGGGCGCGTTTGGACACTGAAGCTTTCTTT. It translates to CASSRIPGQGARLDTEAFF.

The chain recombines TRBV9 with TRBJ2-1; 14 nucleotides match TRBD2. Germline-derived CDR1 and CDR2 are SGDLS and YYNGEE. The junction had 6 bases not matched to a gene; V was cut back by 4 bases and J by 0 bases. CDR3 length: 18 residues. The CDR3 region is CASSRLAGGPSSYNEQFF. The CDR3 coding sequence is TGTGCCAGCAGCAGACTAGCGGGAGGGCCAAGCTCCTACAATGAGCAGTTCTTC.

This chain joins TRBV19 and TRBJ1-2, with 7 bases lining up with TRBD1. The CDR3 extends over 14 amino acids. The trim removed 7 bases at V and 3 bases at J, leaving 8 bases unmatched. Germline CDR1 LNHDA, CDR2 SQIVND (reference sequence). The CDR3, as DNA: TGTGCCAGTACCCCAAGCAGGGGGGACTATGGCTACACCTTC. Its translation is CASTPSRGDYGYTF.

This sequence joins TRBV29-1 and TRBJ1-4; unclear D gene. V was trimmed by 6 bases and J by 5 bases, leaving 10 bases between them. The germline CDR1 and CDR2 sequences are SQVTM and ANQGSEA. The CDR3 is 12 amino acids. The CDR3 reads CSVQEPNEKLFF. The CDR3 DNA is TGCAGCGTCCAGGAACCGAATGAAAAACTGTTTTTT.

This chain links TRBV7-2 with TRBJ2-1; 8 nucleotides match TRBD2. Germline values: CDR1 SGHTA, CDR2 FQGNSA. The CDR3 is 17 residues long. Trimming at V came to 3 bases and at J to 0 bases, leaving 7 bases not matched to a gene. The CDR3: CASSLGSAGGSYNEQFF. DNA of the CDR3: TGTGCCAGCAGCTTGGGGTCTGCGGGGGGCTCCTACAATGAGCAGTTCTTC.

This chain uses TRBV5-6 with TRBJ1-2; D is perhaps TRBD1 (6 bases). CDR1 and CDR2 from the germline V gene are SGHDT and YYEEEE. The CDR3 is 13 amino acids. V lost 8 bases, J lost 3 bases, and 14 bases lay in between. Here the CDR3 reads CASTTGMYYGYTF. Written as DNA, the CDR3 is TGTGCCAGTACTACAGGGATGTACTATGGCTACACCTTC. The variable domain in full, with the rest retrieved from reference TRBV5-6 and TRBJ1-2, is DAGVTQSPTHLIKTRGQQVTLRCSPKSGHDTVSWYQQALGQGPQFIFQYYEEEERQRGNFPDRFSGHQFPNYSSELNVNALLLGDSALYLCASTTGMYYGYTFGSGTRLTVV.

In the case of this clone: The germline gene is not matched at one end of the junction; a read error may be the cause. This sequence joins TRBV6-2 or TRBV6-3 and TRBJ2-7, with 11 nucleotides matching TRBD2. This CDR3 spans 12 amino acids. CDR1 and CDR2 from the germline V gene are MNHEY and SVGEGT. The CDR3 here is CASSYPSGRLHF. CDR3 nucleotide sequence: TGTGCCAGCAGTTACCCTAGCGGGAGGTTACACTTC.

This clone was found a few times. The rearrangement links TRBV5-1 to TRBJ2-1, with unresolved D. The CDR3 runs 15 residues. CDR1 and CDR2 from the germline V gene are SGHRS and YFSETQ. Trimming left V 2 bases short and J 0 bases short, with 9 bases between. The CDR3 is CASSFRLDSYNEQFF. In DNA form, the CDR3 reads TGCGCCAGCAGCTTTCGGCTAGACTCCTACAATGAGCAGTTCTTC.

The chain links TRBV29-1 to TRBJ2-7; 9 bases map to TRBD1. CDR3 length equals 14 residues. Germline CDR1 SQVTM, CDR2 ANQGSEA. V shed 3 bases and J 1 base; nucleotides not matched to a gene: 4. CDR3 residues: CSVEGTGTSYEQYF. CDR3 DNA: TGCAGCGTTGAGGGGACAGGGACATCCTACGAGCAGTACTTC.

The V call is TRBV24-1, the J call TRBJ2-1; D possibly corresponds to TRBD2 (5 bases). Trimming shortened V by 5 bases and J by 0 bases, and 10 bases separated the two germline ends. This CDR3 has 15 amino acids. Germline CDR1 is KGHDR and CDR2 is SFDVKD. CDR3 bases: TGTGCCACCAGTGGTTGGGAGAGCTCCTACAATGAGCAGTTCTTC. Its translation is CATSGWESSYNEQFF.

The chain links TRBV10-2 to TRBJ1-2, with unresolved D. Germline CDR1 and CDR2: WSHSY and SAAADI. V gave up 7 bases and J gave up 8 bases, with 14 bases separating them. The CDR3 runs to 12 residues. The CDR3 nucleotides read TGCGCCAGCATGGAGACATCGGGAGGCTACACCTTC. Its translation: CASMETSGGYTF.